This T cell receptor (beta chain) was captured by sequencing in a study of blood T cell repertoires in COVID-19. Study background: Acute and convalescent COVID-19 samples came from the United States, Italy and Spain. From T cells, B-cell-depleted T cells, or PBMCs came the material, which was cDNA or gDNA.

Trimming stripped 3 bases from V and 0 bases from J, with 12 bases between. Per the germline V gene, CDR1 is KGHSH and CDR2 is LQKENI. The CDR3 runs 16 residues. Original handling: Reference gene primer amplification in the assay estimated nucleated cell counts. Sequencing was performed with immunoSEQ multiplex PCR; in TCRdb, only in-frame clones are kept and a portion is missing. The D gene and trimming were derived from the DNA, and the V and J assignments and clone size from that table. The table has 37,000 or so clones, 75% to 90% seen once. This chain links TRBV18 with TRBJ1-3; D unresolved. This TCR was sampled from a human donor in a cohort sampled during active COVID-19. Sequences were obtained from peripheral blood. CDR3 in DNA: TGTGCCAGCTCACCGGACTGGAACCTCTCTGGAAACACCATATATTTT. Amino acids: CASSPDWNLSGNTIYF.